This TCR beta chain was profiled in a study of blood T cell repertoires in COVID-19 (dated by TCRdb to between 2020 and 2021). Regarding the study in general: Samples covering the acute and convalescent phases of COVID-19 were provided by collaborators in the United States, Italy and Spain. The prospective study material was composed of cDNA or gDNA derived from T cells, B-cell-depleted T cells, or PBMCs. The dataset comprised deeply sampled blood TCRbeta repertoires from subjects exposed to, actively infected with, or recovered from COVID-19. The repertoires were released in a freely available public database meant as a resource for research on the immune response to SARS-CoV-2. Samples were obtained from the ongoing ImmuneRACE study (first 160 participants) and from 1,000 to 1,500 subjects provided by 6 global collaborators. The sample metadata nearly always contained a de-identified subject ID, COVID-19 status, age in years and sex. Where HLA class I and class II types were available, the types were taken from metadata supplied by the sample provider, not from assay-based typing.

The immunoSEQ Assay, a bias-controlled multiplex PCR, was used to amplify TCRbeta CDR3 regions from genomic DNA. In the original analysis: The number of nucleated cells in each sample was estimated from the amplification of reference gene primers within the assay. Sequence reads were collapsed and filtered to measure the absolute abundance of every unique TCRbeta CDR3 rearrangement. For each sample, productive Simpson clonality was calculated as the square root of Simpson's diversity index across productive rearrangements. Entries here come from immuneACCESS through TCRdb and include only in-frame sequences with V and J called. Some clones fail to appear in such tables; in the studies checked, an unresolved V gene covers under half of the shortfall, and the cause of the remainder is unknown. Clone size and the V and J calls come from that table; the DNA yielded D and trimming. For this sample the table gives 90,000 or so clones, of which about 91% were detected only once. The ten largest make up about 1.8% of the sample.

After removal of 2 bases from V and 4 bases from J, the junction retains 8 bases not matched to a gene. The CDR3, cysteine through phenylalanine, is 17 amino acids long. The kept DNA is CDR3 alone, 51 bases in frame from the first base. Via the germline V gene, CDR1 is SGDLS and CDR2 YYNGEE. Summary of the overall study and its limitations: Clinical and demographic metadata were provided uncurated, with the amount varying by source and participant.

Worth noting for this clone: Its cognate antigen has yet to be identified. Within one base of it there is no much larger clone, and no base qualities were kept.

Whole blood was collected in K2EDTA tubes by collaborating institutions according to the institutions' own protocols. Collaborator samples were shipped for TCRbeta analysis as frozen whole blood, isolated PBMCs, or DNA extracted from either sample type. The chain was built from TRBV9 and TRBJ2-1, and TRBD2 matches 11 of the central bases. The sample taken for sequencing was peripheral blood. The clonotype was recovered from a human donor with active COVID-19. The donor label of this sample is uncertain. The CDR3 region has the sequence CASSVSTSGASYNEQFF. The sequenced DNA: TGTGCCAGCAGCGTCTCGACTAGCGGGGCCTCTTACAATGAGCAGTTCTTC. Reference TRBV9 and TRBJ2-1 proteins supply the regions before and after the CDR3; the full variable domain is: DSGVTQTPKHLITATGQRVTLRCSPRSGDLSVYWYQQSLDQGLQFLIQYYNGEERAKGNILERFSAQQFPDLHSELNLSSLELGDSALYFCASSVSTSGASYNEQFFGPGTRLTVL.